This TCR beta chain was found in a study of cytomegalovirus exposure and HLA in healthy donors. Germline V CDR1 and CDR2: LNHNV, YYDKDF (reference sequence). The CDR3 runs to 15 residues. Trimming removed 6 bases from V and 2 bases from J; junction bases left unmatched: 3. Researchers ran the PCR with 60 Vbeta and 13 Jbeta primers. Profiling relied on immunoSEQ multiplex PCR, and the TCRdb table lists in-frame clones only, not all of them. The data hold approximately 150,000 clones, with 78% observed a single time. Though probably carrying unrecorded immune exposures, donors were nominally healthy at sampling. Broader study findings: Later on, a genetic analysis was performed. It linked a missense variant in DCLRE1C with V- and J-gene trimming of TCR beta.

With regard to this clone: Its antigen is not known.

The chain combines TRBV15 with TRBJ2-7; TRBD2 aligns across 14 bases. This clonotype was sampled from a woman aged 18-29 years in good health and CMV-seronegative. Sequences were obtained from PBMCs. The CDR3 nucleotides read TGTGCCACCAGTCCGGGACTAGCGGGGGCCTACGAGCAGTACTTC. This sequence encodes CATSPGLAGAYEQYF.